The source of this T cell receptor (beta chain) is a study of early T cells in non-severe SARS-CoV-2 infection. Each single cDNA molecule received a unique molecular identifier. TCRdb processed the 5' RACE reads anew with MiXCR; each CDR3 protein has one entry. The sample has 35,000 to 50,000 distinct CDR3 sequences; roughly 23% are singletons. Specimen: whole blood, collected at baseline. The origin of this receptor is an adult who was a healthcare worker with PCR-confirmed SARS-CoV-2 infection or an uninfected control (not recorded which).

CDR3 sequence (DNA): TGTGCCAGCAGCTTAGCGGGCGCGGCGAACACTGAAGCTTTCTTT. Amino acid sequence: CASSLAGAANTEAFF. This sequence joins TRBV7-9 and TRBJ1-1; D uncertain. Germline V gene data show CDR1 as SEHNR and CDR2 as FQNEAQ (reference sequence). Deletions cut 0 bases from V and 1 base from J, with 9 bases between. This CDR3 region has 15 residues.